Shown below are 27 T cell receptor beta chains from a single sample sequenced in a study of identical twins. TCRdb redid the calling of the 5' RACE reads with MiXCR, one entry per CDR3 protein. The table lists 200,000 to 250,000 distinct CDR3 sequences, about an eighth of them singletons. The sample was also reused in another study, on yellow fever vaccine responses in identical twins.

The sequencing sample was made of memory (CD45RO+) T cells sorted from blood. All receptors come from a woman between 18 and 29 years old in good health.

J is TRBJ2-1 and V is TRBV5-1; D gene uncertain. This CDR3 region has 15 residues. Germline-derived CDR1 and CDR2 are SGHRS and YFSETQ. V was clipped by 5 bases and J by 0 bases, with 12 bases between them. CDR3 residues: CASRSDPSSYNEQFF. Written as DNA, the CDR3 is TGCGCCAGCAGATCGGACCCGAGCTCCTACAATGAGCAGTTCTTC.

This clonotype showed up many times. The gene calls are TRBV5-1 and TRBJ2-1; 13 positions match TRBD2. The CDR3 runs 15 residues. CDR1 is SGHRS, CDR2 YFSETQ, per germline. V lost 0 bases to trimming and J lost 7 bases; unmatched junction nucleotides: 1. The CDR3 coding sequence is TGCGCCAGCAGCTTGGAACTAGCGGGGGGGAATGAGCAGTTCTTC. Residues: CASSLELAGGNEQFF.

This clonotype occurred many times. This chain links TRBV6-2 or TRBV6-3 with TRBJ2-1, with TRBD2 identical over 12 bases. With V trimmed by 8 bases and J by 10 bases, 3 bases remained unmatched. The germline V gene has CDR1 MNHEY and CDR2 SVGEGT. The CDR3 totals 12 residues. CDR3: CASQTSGREQFF. CDR3 DNA sequence: TGTGCCAGCCAAACTAGCGGGAGGGAGCAGTTCTTC.

The J gene is TRBJ2-1, the V gene TRBV5-1, with 7 bases fitting TRBD2. The CDR3 sequence is 12 residues long. V was clipped by 4 bases and J by 10 bases; unmatched bases: 5. Germline lookup yields CDR1 SGHRS and CDR2 YFSETQ. CDR3: CASSHIGGEQFF. CDR3 sequence (DNA): TGCGCCAGCAGCCATATCGGGGGGGAGCAGTTCTTC.

At least ten counts were recorded for this clonotype. This rearrangement joins TRBV15 to TRBJ2-1; D is possibly TRBD1 (5 bases). This CDR3 contains 15 residues. In germline, CDR1 is LNHNV, CDR2 YYDKDF (reference sequence). The V end was cut by 5 bases, the J end by 6 bases, with 17 bases between. The CDR3 sequence: CATSGYRTSRNEQFF. The CDR3 coding sequence is TGTGCCACCAGCGGCTATAGGACATCCCGCAATGAGCAGTTCTTC.

This clonotype was seen ten or more times. This chain connects TRBV5-1 to TRBJ2-1; a possible D gene is TRBD1 (6 bases). CDR1 is SGHRS, CDR2 YFSETQ, per germline. CDR3 length: 15 residues. V lost 3 bases, J lost 4 bases, and 14 bases lay in between. The CDR3 spells CASSSTGQNYNEQFF. The CDR3 DNA follows: TGCGCCAGCAGCTCAACCGGACAGAATTACAATGAGCAGTTCTTC.

This clonotype has only a few counts. The chain joins TRBV3-1 to TRBJ2-5; D is ambiguous. The CDR3 extends over 14 amino acids. Per germline, CDR1 LGHDT and CDR2 YNNKEL (reference sequence). Trimming took off 5 bases at V and 2 bases at J, with 12 bases between the two ends. The CDR3 bases are TGTGCCAGCAGCTTCCTCTGGAGACAAGAGACCCAGTACTTC. Translation: CASSFLWRQETQYF.

The rearrangement links TRBV7-9 to TRBJ2-5, with 8 bases fitting TRBD2. J gave up 4 bases and V 5 bases, and 9 bases lay outside the gene matches. The CDR3 has 15 residues. Germline V gene lookup returns CDR1 SEHNR and CDR2 FQNEAQ (reference sequence). The CDR3 DNA sequence: TGTGCCAGCAGCATCGGGGCGGGAGGAAGAGAGACCCAGTACTTC. Its translation: CASSIGAGGRETQYF.

This clonotype was found a few times. V is TRBV20-1 and J is TRBJ2-3; unclear D gene. There are 13 residues in the CDR3. Germline V gene lookup returns CDR1 DFQATT and CDR2 SNEGSKA (reference sequence). V lost 6 bases and J lost 7, with 17 bases in between. This CDR3 is CSAPSRGTYTQYF. In DNA, the CDR3 is TGCAGTGCCCCAAGCCGAGGAACGTATACGCAGTATTTT.

This clonotype has a count of ten or more. The chain combines TRBV12-3 or TRBV12-4 with TRBJ1-2; D is unclear. This CDR3 comprises 13 residues. The ends were cut back, 3 bases at V and 6 bases at J, with 11 bases in the middle. CDR3 sequence (DNA): TGTGCCAGCAGTTTTGTCCCAAGAGATGGCTACACCTTC. Amino acid sequence: CASSFVPRDGYTF.

The chain is built from TRBV7-3 and TRBJ2-3; a possible D gene is TRBD2 (6 bases). Per the germline V gene, CDR1 is SGHTA and CDR2 is FQGTGA. The CDR3 is 13 amino acids. V was pared by 2 bases and J by 7 bases, with 10 bases between. The CDR3 DNA follows: TGTGCCAGCAGCTTAGCGGGGCCAAATACGCAGTATTTT. Amino acids: CASSLAGPNTQYF.

The CDR3 loop reads CASSWTTSGTGELFF. As DNA, the CDR3 is TGTGCCAGCAGCTGGACGACTAGTGGCACCGGGGAGCTGTTTTTT. The chain combines TRBV5-6 with TRBJ2-2; maybe TRBD2 (6 bases). The CDR3 sequence is 15 residues long. Germline V gives CDR1 SGHDT, CDR2 YYEEEE. V shed 3 bases and J shed 4 bases, with 13 bases lying between them.

The V and J genes are TRBV5-4 and TRBJ2-1, with a tentative D call TRBD2 (6 bases). The CDR3 has 13 amino acids. Germline V CDR1 and CDR2: SGHNT, YYREEE (reference sequence). Trimming left V 1 base short and J 10 bases short, with 12 bases between. The CDR3 loop is CASSLLALAEQFF. Written as DNA, the CDR3 is TGTGCCAGCAGCTTGTTAGCGCTAGCGGAGCAGTTCTTC.

This clonotype occurred a few times. The chain is built from TRBV6-1 and TRBJ2-5; 7 nucleotides agree with TRBD1. V was pared by 3 bases and J by 4 bases, with 5 bases of the junction left unmatched. Germline lookup yields CDR1 MNHNS and CDR2 SASEGT. The CDR3 is 14 residues long. CDR3 DNA: TGTGCCAGCAGTGATTACAGGGGTGTAGAGACCCAGTACTTC. It encodes CASSDYRGVETQYF.

This clonotype came up many times. The chain's CDR3 is CASSRNRDASYEQYF. The CDR3 DNA reads TGCGCCAGCAGCCGGAACCGGGACGCCTCCTACGAGCAGTACTTC. This chain connects TRBV4-1 to TRBJ2-7; D may match TRBD1 or TRBD2 (5 bases each). Germline CDR1 is MGHRA and CDR2 is YSYEKL. Trimming shortened V by 4 bases and J by 0 bases, and 13 bases separated the two germline ends. The CDR3 is 15 amino acids.

The chain links TRBV3-1 to TRBJ2-5; D unresolved. Germline V gives CDR1 LGHDT, CDR2 YNNKEL (reference sequence). Trimming stripped 0 bases from V and 4 bases from J, with 9 bases between. CDR3 size: 14 residues. DNA for the CDR3: TGTGCCAGCAGCCAAGACGAACGGCTAGAGACCCAGTACTTC. Protein: CASSQDERLETQYF.

This clonotype was observed a few times. The chain links TRBV11-2 to TRBJ2-3; weak D call: TRBD2 (5 bases). This CDR3 has 14 amino acids. V lost 5 bases, J lost 2 bases, and 11 bases lay in between. CDR1 SGHAT and CDR2 FQNNGV come from the germline V gene. As DNA, the CDR3 is TGTGCCAGCAGCCCCGGGATCTACACAGATACGCAGTATTTT. This codes for CASSPGIYTDTQYF.

The V gene is TRBV18, the J gene TRBJ2-1, with D possibly called TRBD1 or TRBD2 (7 bases each). CDR1 and CDR2 from the germline V gene are KGHSH and LQKENI. The ends were cut back, 3 bases at V and 14 bases at J, with 20 bases in the middle. This CDR3 has 14 residues. The CDR3 region is CASSPTGREGLKFF. The CDR3 nucleotides read TGTGCCAGCTCACCGACAGGGAGGGAGGGCCTAAAGTTCTTC.

This clonotype was recorded many times. This rearrangement joins TRBV14 to TRBJ1-1; D might be TRBD1 (5 bases). The CDR3 totals 14 residues. Germline V gene data show CDR1 as SGHDN and CDR2 as FVKESK. With 1 base removed from V and 7 bases from J, the gap between germline ends came to 13 bases. DNA of the CDR3: TGTGCCAGCAGCCAAGTGTACGGGGGAAGTGAAGCTTTCTTT. Its translation: CASSQVYGGSEAFF.

The chain carries TRBV28 and TRBJ2-7; weak D call: TRBD1 (6 bases). The germline V gene encodes CDR1 MDHEN and CDR2 SYDVKM. The CDR3 has 12 amino acids. Trimming removed 5 bases from V and 3 bases from J, with 8 bases in between. DNA of the CDR3: TGTGCCAGCAGTCGAGGGGGCTACGAGCAGTACTTC. It yields the protein CASSRGGYEQYF.

The sample holds many counts of this clonotype. J is TRBJ2-3 and V is TRBV7-9, with no clear D. CDR1 is SEHNR and CDR2 is FQNEAQ in the germline V gene (reference sequence). The V end was cut by 8 bases, the J end by 0 bases, with 9 bases between. The CDR3 covers 13 residues. The CDR3 coding sequence is TGTGCCAGCTCGACCCCTAGCACAGATACGCAGTATTTT. It specifies CASSTPSTDTQYF.

This clonotype was observed a single time. The rearrangement uses TRBV4-2 and TRBJ2-3; 12 bases align to TRBD2. Germline CDR1 LGHNA, CDR2 YNFKEQ. The CDR3 totals 17 residues. V dropped 4 bases and J dropped 4; count of bases not matched to a gene: 9. The CDR3 region is CASSPALAGGNADTQYF. The DNA for the CDR3 is TGTGCCAGCAGCCCGGCGCTAGCGGGGGGGAACGCAGATACGCAGTATTTT.

As concerns this clonotype: One junction end does not reproduce the germline sequence, and a read error may be involved. The CDR3, as DNA: TGTGCCAGCAGCCGGGCGGGGATCACAGATACGCAGTACTTT. Residues: CASSRAGITDTQYF. The chain joins TRBV5-5 to TRBJ2-3; D might be TRBD2 (6 bases). This CDR3 contains 14 residues. Per germline, CDR1 SGHKS and CDR2 YYEKEE (reference sequence).

The chain couples TRBV27 to TRBJ1-2; D not resolved. The CDR3 runs to 13 residues. Germline CDR1 MNHEY, CDR2 SMNVEV (reference sequence). Trimming stripped 4 bases from V and 8 bases from J, with 14 bases between. The CDR3 bases are TGTGCCAGCAGTTCGTCGGACGGGTGGGGCTACACCTTC. It codes for CASSSSDGWGYTF.

The sample holds many counts of this clonotype. The chain employs TRBV29-1 and TRBJ2-7; D remains unclear. Trimming left V 0 bases short and J 3 bases short, with 3 bases between. This CDR3 spans 11 amino acids. Per the germline V gene, CDR1 is SQVTM and CDR2 is ANQGSEA. The CDR3 spells CSVEESYEQYF. DNA of the CDR3: TGCAGCGTTGAAGAAAGCTACGAGCAGTACTTC.

This clonotype appeared a few times. The chain couples TRBV14 to TRBJ2-2; weak D call: TRBD2 (6 bases). Trimming stripped 1 base from V and 4 bases from J, with 13 bases between. Germline CDR1 and CDR2: SGHDN and FVKESK. CDR3 length equals 16 residues. The CDR3: CASSQVGSGFTGELFF. CDR3 DNA sequence: TGTGCCAGCAGCCAAGTCGGAAGCGGGTTCACCGGGGAGCTGTTTTTT.

This clonotype appeared a few times. V usage is TRBV12-5 and J usage is TRBJ2-1; D unresolved. Per germline, CDR1 LGHNT and CDR2 FRNRAP. This CDR3 contains 13 residues. Between the trimmed V and J ends, which lost 7 bases and 4 bases, there was a span of 11 bases. The CDR3 here is CASETGFYNEQFF. DNA for the CDR3: TGTGCTAGTGAAACTGGGTTTTACAATGAGCAGTTCTTC.